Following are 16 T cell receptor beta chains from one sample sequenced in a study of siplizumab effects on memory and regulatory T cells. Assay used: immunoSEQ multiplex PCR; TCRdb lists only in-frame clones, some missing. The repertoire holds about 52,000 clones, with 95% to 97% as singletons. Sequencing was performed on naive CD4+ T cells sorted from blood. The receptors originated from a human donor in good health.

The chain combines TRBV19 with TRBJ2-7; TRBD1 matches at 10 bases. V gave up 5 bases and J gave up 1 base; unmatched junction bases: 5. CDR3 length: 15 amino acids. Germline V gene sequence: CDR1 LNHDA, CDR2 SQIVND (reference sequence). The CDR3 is CASSVAGQGSYEQYF. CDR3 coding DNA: TGTGCCAGTAGTGTCGCGGGACAGGGGTCCTACGAGCAGTACTTC.

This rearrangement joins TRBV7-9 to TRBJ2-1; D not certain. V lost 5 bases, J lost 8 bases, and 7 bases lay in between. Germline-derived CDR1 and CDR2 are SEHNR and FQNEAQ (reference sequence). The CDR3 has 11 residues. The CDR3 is CASSLLHEQFF. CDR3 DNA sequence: TGTGCCAGCAGCCTCCTTCATGAGCAGTTCTTC.

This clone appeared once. The CDR3 region has the DNA TGCAGTGCCAAGACAGGGACTGAAGCTTTCTTT. As protein: CSAKTGTEAFF. This chain links TRBV20-1 with TRBJ1-1; 7 bases line up with TRBD1. Per germline, CDR1 DFQATT and CDR2 SNEGSKA (reference sequence). This CDR3 has 11 residues. Losses at the gene ends were 6 bases for V and 5 bases for J; bases not matched to a gene: 3.

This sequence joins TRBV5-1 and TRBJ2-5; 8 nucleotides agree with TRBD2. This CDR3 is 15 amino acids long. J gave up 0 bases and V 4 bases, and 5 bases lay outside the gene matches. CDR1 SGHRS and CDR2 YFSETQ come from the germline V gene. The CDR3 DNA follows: TGCGCCAGCAGCCGGGGACTAGTTAACCAAGAGACCCAGTACTTC. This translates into CASSRGLVNQETQYF.

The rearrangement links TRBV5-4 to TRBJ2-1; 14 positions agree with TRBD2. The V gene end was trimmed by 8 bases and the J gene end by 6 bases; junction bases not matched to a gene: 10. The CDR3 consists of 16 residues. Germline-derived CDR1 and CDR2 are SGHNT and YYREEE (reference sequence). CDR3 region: CARIRGGLAGANEQFF. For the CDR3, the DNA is TGTGCCAGGATTAGAGGGGGACTAGCGGGAGCCAATGAGCAGTTCTTC.

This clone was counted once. Here the CDR3 DNA reads TGTGCCAGCAGCTTAGCAACGCTTATGAACACTGAAGCTTTCTTT. It encodes CASSLATLMNTEAFF. The chain couples TRBV7-9 to TRBJ1-1; no firm D call. The CDR3 is made up of 15 amino acids. Trimming pared 0 bases from V and 0 bases from J, leaving 8 bases between. Germline V gene data show CDR1 as SEHNR and CDR2 as FQNEAQ (reference sequence).

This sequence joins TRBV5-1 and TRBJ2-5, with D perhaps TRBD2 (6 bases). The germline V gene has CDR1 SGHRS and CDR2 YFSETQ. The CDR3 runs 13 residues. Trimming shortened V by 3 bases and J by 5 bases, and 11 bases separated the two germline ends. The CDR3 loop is CASSWDLRETQYF. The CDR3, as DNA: TGCGCCAGCAGCTGGGACTTGAGGGAGACCCAGTACTTC.

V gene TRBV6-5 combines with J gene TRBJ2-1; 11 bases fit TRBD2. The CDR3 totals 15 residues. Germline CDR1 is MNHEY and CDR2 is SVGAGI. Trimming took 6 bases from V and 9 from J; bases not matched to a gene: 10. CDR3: CASSSLAGGPSEQFF. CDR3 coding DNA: TGTGCCAGCAGCTCCTTAGCGGGAGGGCCCTCTGAGCAGTTCTTC.

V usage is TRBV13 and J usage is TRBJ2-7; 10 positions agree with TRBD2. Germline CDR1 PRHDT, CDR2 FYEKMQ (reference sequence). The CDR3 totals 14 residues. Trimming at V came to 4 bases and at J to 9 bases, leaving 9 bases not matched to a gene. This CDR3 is CASSSGQREGRQYF. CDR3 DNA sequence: TGTGCCAGCAGCTCAGGACAGCGGGAGGGCCGGCAGTACTTC.

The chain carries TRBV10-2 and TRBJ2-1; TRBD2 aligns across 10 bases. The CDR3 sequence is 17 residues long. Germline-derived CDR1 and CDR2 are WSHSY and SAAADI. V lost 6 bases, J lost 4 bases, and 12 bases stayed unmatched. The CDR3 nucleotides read TGCGCCAGCAGCACCACGGCGGGGACTAGCGAGTACAATGAGCAGTTCTTC. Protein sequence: CASSTTAGTSEYNEQFF.

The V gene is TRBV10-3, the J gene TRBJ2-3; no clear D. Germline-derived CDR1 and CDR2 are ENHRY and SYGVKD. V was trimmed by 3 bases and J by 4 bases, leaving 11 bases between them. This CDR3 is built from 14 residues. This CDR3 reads CAISDGGDSDTQYF. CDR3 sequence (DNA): TGTGCCATCAGTGATGGTGGAGACTCAGATACGCAGTATTTT.

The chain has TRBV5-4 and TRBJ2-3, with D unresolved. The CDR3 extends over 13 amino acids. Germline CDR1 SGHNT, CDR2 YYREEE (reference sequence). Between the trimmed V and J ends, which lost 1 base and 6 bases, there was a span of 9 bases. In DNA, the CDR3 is TGTGCCAGCAGCTTGTCTCAGTCGGATACGCAGTATTTT. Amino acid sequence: CASSLSQSDTQYF.

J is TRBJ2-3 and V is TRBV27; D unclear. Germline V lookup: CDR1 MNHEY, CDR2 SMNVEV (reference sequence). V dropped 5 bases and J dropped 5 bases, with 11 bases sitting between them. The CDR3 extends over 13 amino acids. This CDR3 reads CASSPTVRDTQYF. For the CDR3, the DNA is TGTGCCAGCAGTCCCACGGTTCGAGATACGCAGTATTTT.

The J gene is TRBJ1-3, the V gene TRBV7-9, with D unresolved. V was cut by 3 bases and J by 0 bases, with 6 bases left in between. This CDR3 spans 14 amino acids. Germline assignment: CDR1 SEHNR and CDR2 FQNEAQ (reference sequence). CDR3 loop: CASSLTVSGNTIYF. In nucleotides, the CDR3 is TGTGCCAGCAGCTTGACCGTCTCTGGAAACACCATATATTTT.

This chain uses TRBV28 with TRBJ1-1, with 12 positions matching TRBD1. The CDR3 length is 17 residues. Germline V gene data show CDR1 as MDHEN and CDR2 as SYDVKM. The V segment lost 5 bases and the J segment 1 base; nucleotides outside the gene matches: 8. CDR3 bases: TGTGCCAGCAGTCCTACGGGACAGGGGGCGGCGAACACTGAAGCTTTCTTT. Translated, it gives CASSPTGQGAANTEAFF.

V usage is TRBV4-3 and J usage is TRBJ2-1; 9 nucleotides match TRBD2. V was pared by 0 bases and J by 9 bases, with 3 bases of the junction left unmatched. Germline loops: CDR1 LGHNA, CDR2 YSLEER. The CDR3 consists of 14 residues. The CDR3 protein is CASSQEGLAGEQFF. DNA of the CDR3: TGCGCCAGCAGCCAAGAGGGACTAGCAGGTGAGCAGTTCTTC.